This T cell receptor beta chain was identified in a study of pediatric ulcerative colitis. Study results and caveats: Compared with controls, ulcerative colitis showed greater blood-rectum clone sharing. This repertoire reflects total lymphocytes rather than subpopulations like regulatory T cells. Clonal expansions reduced rectal repertoire diversity in acute severe colitis.

A remark on this clone: What it recognizes is unknown.

Rectal tissue came from one to two pinch biopsies taken at colonoscopy. Ulcerative colitis patients received no immunosuppressive medication before the diagnostic colonoscopy. Sequenced by immunoSEQ multiplex PCR; TCRdb stores in-frame clones only, minus some. The data contain around 34,000 clones, about three quarters of them singletons. Germline V gives CDR1 SGDLS, CDR2 YYNGEE. This CDR3 region has 13 residues. Trimming left V 2 bases short and J 5 bases short, with 10 bases between. Source material: gut tissue. The clonotype was recovered from a boy aged 10-17 years with mild ulcerative colitis. The chain employs TRBV9 and TRBJ1-1; D perhaps matches TRBD1 (6 bases). CDR3 loop: CASSVVTGTEAFF. The CDR3 DNA follows: TGTGCCAGCAGCGTTGTGACAGGTACTGAAGCTTTCTTT.